The sample holds many counts of the clone carrying this TCR beta chain. Its antigen is not identified. V lost 0 bases, J lost 4 bases, and 12 bases lay in between. Per the germline V gene, CDR1 is LGHNA and CDR2 is YSLEER. This CDR3 is 15 amino acids long. The second PCR ran roughly 6 to 12 cycles with a sample-barcoded 5' primer and J-beta primers. In TCRdb, the 5' RACE reads were re-called with MiXCR into one record per CDR3 protein. Of 600,000 or so distinct CDR3 sequences in the sample, about 28% are singletons; the top ten hold approximately 14%. This sample is drawn from a study of blood T cells in healthy people across ages. Study-level results: Leaving the PBMCs unsorted stopped any conclusive comparison of naive versus antigen-experienced cells. TCR beta diversity tracked closely with naive T cell percentage.

The V gene is TRBV4-3, the J gene TRBJ1-2; no firm D call. The receptor comes from a woman over 75 in good health. Specimen: blood. The CDR3 is CASSQDGRWTYGYTF. CDR3 sequence (DNA): TGCGCCAGCAGCCAAGACGGGCGGTGGACCTATGGCTACACCTTC.